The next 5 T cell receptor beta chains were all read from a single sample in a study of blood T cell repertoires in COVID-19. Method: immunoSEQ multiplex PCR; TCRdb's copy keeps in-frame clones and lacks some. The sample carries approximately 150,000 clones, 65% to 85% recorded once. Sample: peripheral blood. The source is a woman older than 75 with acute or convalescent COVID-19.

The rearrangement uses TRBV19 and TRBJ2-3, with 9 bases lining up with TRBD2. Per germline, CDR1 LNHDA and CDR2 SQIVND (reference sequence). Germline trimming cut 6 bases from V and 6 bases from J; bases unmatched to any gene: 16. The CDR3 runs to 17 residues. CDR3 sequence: CASSPAYKSGGWDTQYF. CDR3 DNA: TGTGCCAGTAGCCCGGCTTATAAGAGCGGGGGGTGGGATACGCAGTATTTT.

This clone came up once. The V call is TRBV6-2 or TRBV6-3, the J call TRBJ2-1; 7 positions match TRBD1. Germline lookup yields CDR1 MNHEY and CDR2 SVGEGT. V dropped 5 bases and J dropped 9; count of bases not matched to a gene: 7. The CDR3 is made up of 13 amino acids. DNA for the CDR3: TGTGCCAGCAGTCAAACTAACAGGGGTGAGCAGTTCTTC. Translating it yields CASSQTNRGEQFF.

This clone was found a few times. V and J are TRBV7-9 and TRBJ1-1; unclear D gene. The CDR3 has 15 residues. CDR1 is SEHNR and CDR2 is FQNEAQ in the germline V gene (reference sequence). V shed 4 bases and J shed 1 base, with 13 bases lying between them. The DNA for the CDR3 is TGTGCCAGCAGCTCGAGTCTTTTCGGGAACACTGAAGCTTTCTTT. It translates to CASSSSLFGNTEAFF.

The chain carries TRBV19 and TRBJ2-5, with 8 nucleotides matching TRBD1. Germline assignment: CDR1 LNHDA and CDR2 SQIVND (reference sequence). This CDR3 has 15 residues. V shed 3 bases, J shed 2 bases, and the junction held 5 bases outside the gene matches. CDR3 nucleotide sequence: TGTGCCAGTAGTATTGGGGGACAGGTTCAAGAGACCCAGTACTTC. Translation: CASSIGGQVQETQYF.

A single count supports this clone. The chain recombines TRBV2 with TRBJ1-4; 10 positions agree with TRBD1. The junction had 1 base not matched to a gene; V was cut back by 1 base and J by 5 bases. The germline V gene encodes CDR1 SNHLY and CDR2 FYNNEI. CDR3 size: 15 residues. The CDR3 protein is CASSEGDRGNEKLFF. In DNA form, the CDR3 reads TGTGCCAGCAGTGAAGGGGACAGGGGCAATGAAAAACTGTTTTTT.